This TCR beta chain was documented in a study of T cell repertoires in cytomegalovirus infection (dated 2019 in TCRdb). Looking at the study overall: The HLA type of each donor mattered for the analysis, because public TCR beta signatures pointed to carriage of CMV infection along with the matching HLA type.

From cysteine to phenylalanine, the CDR3 is 15 amino acids long. Here the CDR3 DNA is all that survives: 45 bases in frame from base 1. The germline V gene (reference sequence) sets CDR1 to SEHNR and CDR2 to FQNEAQ. Trimming at the junction amounts to 1 base on V and 0 bases on J, and the germline ends lie 7 bases apart. These reads were obtained on an Illumina HiSeq 1500. Through fastp at Q25 and MiXCR, TCRdb rebuilt clones from the public reads, retaining in-frame beta chains. Every CDR3 protein is listed once, alongside the most common genes and DNA of its rows. This sample gives around 740,000 distinct CDR3 sequences in total; 35% to 45% of them show up just once. 2.5% to 3.5% of the sample is taken by the ten largest. What the work shows at the level of the full study, not this receptor alone: In both this cohort and an independent cohort of over 350 donors, the cumulative frequency of public TCR beta family members distinguished carriers of CMV infection plus the relevant HLA type. The ex vivo response was dominated by HLA-C-restricted CMV-specific TCR beta clonotypes, and the single most frequent clonotype in two of eight donors was supplied by these HLA-C-restricted clonotypes.

A note on this clonotype: What this receptor recognizes is not known. No per-base quality is available; no much larger clone lies one base away.

The TCR comes from a human donor in good health (CMV status not recorded). Some clones in this sample may be carry-over from other donors' samples. This receptor chain uses TRBV7-9 and TRBJ2-1; the D gene identity is not certain. Sequencing input: PBMCs. The sequence in DNA is TGTGCCAGCAGCTTAGGGTTTAGCTCCTACAATGAGCAGTTCTTC. Its amino acids are CASSLGFSSYNEQFF.